These 23 T cell receptor beta chains originate from one sample sequenced in a study of technical replicates of blood from several donors. TCRdb's table, derived via immunoSEQ multiplex PCR, lists solely in-frame clones and lacks some. The repertoire holds more than 60,000 clones, with around nine tenths as singletons. Sequenced input: PBMCs. The receptors were sampled from a human donor in good health. Some clones in this sample may be carry-over from other donors' samples.

CDR3 nucleotides: TGTGCCAGCAGTCGTACAGATTCCTACGAGCAGTACTTC. It encodes CASSRTDSYEQYF. V usage is TRBV11-2 and J usage is TRBJ2-7; no reliable D call. Germline-derived CDR1 and CDR2 are SGHAT and FQNNGV. CDR3 size: 13 residues. V was cut by 6 bases and J by 1 base, with 10 bases left in between.

The chain carries TRBV13 and TRBJ2-3, with 9 bases identical to TRBD2. Losses at the gene ends were 5 bases for V and 7 bases for J; bases not matched to a gene: 7. The V gene's germline CDR1 is PRHDT and CDR2 FYEKMQ (reference sequence). The CDR3 sequence is 14 residues long. CDR3 DNA: TGTGCCAGCAGCGGCGGGGGGGCCGGGAATACGCAGTATTTT. This translates into CASSGGGAGNTQYF.

The chain joins TRBV5-1 to TRBJ2-1; the D gene is possibly TRBD1 (5 bases). V lost 5 bases and J 7 bases, leaving 19 bases between the germline ends. This CDR3 has 15 residues. The germline V gene encodes CDR1 SGHRS and CDR2 YFSETQ. Here the CDR3 reads CASRSGWGSINEQFF. CDR3 DNA: TGCGCCAGCAGGTCAGGGTGGGGTTCGATAAATGAGCAGTTCTTC. Full variable domain (missing parts from reference TRBV5-1 and TRBJ2-1): KAGVTQTPRYLIKTRGQQVTLSCSPISGHRSVSWYQQTPGQGLQFLFEYFSETQRNKGNFPGRFSGRQFSNSRSEMNVSTLELGDSALYLCASRSGWGSINEQFFGPGTRLTVL.

This chain connects TRBV2 to TRBJ1-5, with D unresolved. Germline values: CDR1 SNHLY, CDR2 FYNNEI. The CDR3 runs to 17 residues. Trimming took 3 bases from V and 2 from J, leaving 17 bases between them. CDR3 coding DNA: TGTGCCAGCAGTGAGGGGTCGAGGAGGTCGGGCAATCAGCCCCAGCATTTT. This translates into CASSEGSRRSGNQPQHF. The full variable domain, with the rest looked up from reference TRBV2 and TRBJ1-5, is EPEVTQTPSHQVTQMGQEVILRCVPISNHLYFYWYRQILGQKVEFLVSFYNNEISEKSEIFDDQFSVERPDGSNFTLKIRSTKLEDSAMYFCASSEGSRRSGNQPQHFGDGTRLSIL.

This sequence joins TRBV5-8 and TRBJ1-5; D uncertain. CDR1 and CDR2 (germline): SGHTS, YDEGEE. This CDR3 spans 14 amino acids. V was clipped by 0 bases and J by 7 bases, with 11 bases between them. CDR3 in DNA: TGTGCCAGCAGCTTGGCCCGGGGTGGCCAGCCCCAGCATTTT. Translated, it gives CASSLARGGQPQHF.

This sequence joins TRBV5-1 and TRBJ2-1; a possible D gene is TRBD2 (5 bases). Trimming shortened V by 0 bases and J by 9 bases, and 10 bases separated the two germline ends. This CDR3 spans 13 amino acids. Germline CDR1 and CDR2: SGHRS and YFSETQ. CDR3 bases: TGCGCCAGCAGCTTGGTTGCGGGTGGTGAGCAGTTCTTC. This gives the protein CASSLVAGGEQFF.

On this clone itself: This sample also contains other DNA sequences that code for the same CDR3. The chain recombines TRBV7-2 with TRBJ2-7; TRBD1 matches at 11 bases. CDR1 SGHTA and CDR2 FQGNSA come from the germline V gene. The V and J ends lost 0 bases and 6 bases, in that order; junction bases with no gene match: 4. This CDR3 has 15 residues. The CDR3: CASSLAGQGVSEQYF. The DNA of the CDR3 is TGTGCCAGCAGCTTAGCGGGACAGGGGGTTAGCGAGCAGTACTTC.

The rearrangement joins TRBV5-5 to TRBJ1-2, with 8 bases aligning to TRBD1. The CDR3 has 13 amino acids. With V trimmed by 2 bases and J by 13 bases, 10 bases remained unmatched. CDR1 SGHKS and CDR2 YYEKEE come from the germline V gene (reference sequence). CDR3 amino acids: CASSFSTDRVATF. The CDR3 nucleotides are TGTGCCAGCAGCTTTAGTACGGACAGGGTAGCCACCTTC.

This clone appeared a single time. The rearrangement joins TRBV18 to TRBJ1-4; D is perhaps TRBD1 (6 bases). Trimming cost V 3 bases and J 8 bases, with 16 bases left between them. CDR3 size: 15 residues. Germline loops: CDR1 KGHSH, CDR2 LQKENI. The CDR3 nucleotides are TGTGCCAGCTCACCCAGCACAGGGCCGGAAGAAAAACTGTTTTTT. Its protein product is CASSPSTGPEEKLFF.

The table lists this clone with a count of one. The V gene is TRBV4-1, the J gene TRBJ1-6; D gene unclear. This CDR3 is 16 amino acids long. Trimming removed 3 bases at V and 0 bases at J, with 9 bases between. CDR1 MGHRA and CDR2 YSYEKL come from the germline V gene. CDR3 sequence (DNA): TGCGCCAGCAGCCAGACGGAGAGCTCCTATAATTCACCCCTCCACTTT. Its translation is CASSQTESSYNSPLHF.

V is TRBV7-9 and J is TRBJ1-2, with D unresolved. This CDR3 spans 15 amino acids. Germline V gives CDR1 SEHNR, CDR2 FQNEAQ (reference sequence). V dropped 1 base and J dropped 4 bases, with 13 bases sitting between them. CDR3 sequence (DNA): TGTGCCAGCAGCTTAGGACTAGGGAATTCCTATGGCTACACCTTC. Translation: CASSLGLGNSYGYTF.

The V and J genes are TRBV12-5 and TRBJ1-5; D is unresolved. The CDR3 is 15 amino acids. V was clipped by 2 bases and J by 5 bases, with 13 bases between them. The germline V gene has CDR1 LGHNT and CDR2 FRNRAP. CDR3 DNA sequence: TGTGCTAGTGGTTTGTTGTTTGGCGCGGATCAGCCCCAGCATTTT. Amino acid sequence: CASGLLFGADQPQHF.

As DNA, the CDR3 is TGTGCCAGTAGTCCCATCGACAGGGGGGGTGAAAAACTGTTTTTT. Its translation is CASSPIDRGGEKLFF. This chain connects TRBV19 to TRBJ1-4, with 9 bases identical to TRBD1. CDR3 length equals 15 residues. V dropped 5 bases and J dropped 7; count of bases not matched to a gene: 8. Germline V lookup: CDR1 LNHDA, CDR2 SQIVND (reference sequence).

This chain joins TRBV15 and TRBJ2-7; TRBD1 aligns across 8 bases. Germline trimming cut 3 bases from V and 2 bases from J; bases unmatched to any gene: 12. Germline V CDR1 and CDR2: LNHNV, YYDKDF (reference sequence). The CDR3 length is 17 residues. CDR3 coding DNA: TGTGCCACCAGCAGCTTTCCTAGACAGGGGCAGACCTACGAGCAGTACTTC. Amino acids: CATSSFPRQGQTYEQYF.

The chain recombines TRBV5-1 with TRBJ1-1; D gene uncertain. This CDR3 is 14 amino acids long. Germline CDR1 reads SGHRS; CDR2 reads YFSETQ. Trimming took 5 bases from V and 0 from J, leaving 11 bases between them. The CDR3 sequence is CASSQPPMNTEAFF. The CDR3 coding sequence is TGCGCCAGCAGTCAACCTCCTATGAACACTGAAGCTTTCTTT.

The gene calls are TRBV30 and TRBJ1-2; 7 positions agree with TRBD1. V lost 7 bases to trimming and J lost 5 bases; unmatched junction nucleotides: 10. The CDR3 is 13 amino acids. Germline V gene sequence: CDR1 GTSNPN, CDR2 SVGIG (reference sequence). The CDR3 sequence: CASLRGPRYGYTF. DNA for the CDR3: TGTGCCTCCCTGAGGGGGCCCCGGTATGGCTACACCTTC.

This chain connects TRBV6-5 to TRBJ2-5; 9 bases match TRBD1. The length of the CDR3 is 16 residues. Trimming at V came to 4 bases and at J to 4 bases, leaving 10 bases not matched to a gene. Germline assignment: CDR1 MNHEY and CDR2 SVGAGI. The CDR3 spells CASSLSGTGPRETQYF. Here the CDR3 DNA reads TGTGCCAGCAGTTTGTCCGGGACAGGGCCCCGAGAGACCCAGTACTTC.

Regarding this clone: Relative to the germline gene, one junction end is altered; a read error may explain this. V usage is TRBV5-1 and J usage is TRBJ2-7; no reliable D call. This CDR3 has 13 amino acids. The germline gives CDR1 SGHRS, CDR2 YFSETQ. The CDR3 reads CASRLVLSYEQYF. CDR3 DNA sequence: TGCGCCAGCAGGTTGGTTCTTAGCTACGAGCAGTACTTC.

This clone has only one observation. The rearrangement links TRBV4-1 to TRBJ2-3, with D maybe TRBD2 (5 bases). Trimming stripped 4 bases from V and 3 bases from J, with 17 bases between. This CDR3 has 16 residues. Germline CDR1 and CDR2: MGHRA and YSYEKL. For the CDR3, the DNA is TGCGCCAGCAGCCCTCAGAGGGTAGAAATGACAGATACGCAGTATTTT. It yields the protein CASSPQRVEMTDTQYF.

V and J are TRBV27 and TRBJ2-2, with D possibly matching TRBD1 (5 bases). This CDR3 spans 15 amino acids. Germline-derived CDR1 and CDR2 are MNHEY and SMNVEV (reference sequence). V was clipped by 4 bases and J by 0 bases, with 9 bases between them. The CDR3 bases are TGTGCCAGCAGTTACATACAGGCGAACACCGGGGAGCTGTTTTTT. Translated, it gives CASSYIQANTGELFF.

The rearrangement joins TRBV30 to TRBJ2-4; 7 bases match TRBD1. The CDR3 has 14 amino acids. V shed 0 bases and J 3 bases; nucleotides not matched to a gene: 2. Germline lookup yields CDR1 GTSNPN and CDR2 SVGIG (reference sequence). The CDR3 is CAWSVDRVKNIQYF. CDR3 DNA: TGTGCCTGGAGTGTAGACAGGGTCAAAAACATTCAGTACTTC.

V usage is TRBV6-4 and J usage is TRBJ2-3; 10 nucleotides agree with TRBD2. CDR3 size: 16 residues. J was trimmed by 4 bases and V by 0 bases; bases with no gene match: 4. Germline V lookup: CDR1 MRHNA, CDR2 SNTAGT. CDR3 in DNA: TGTGCCAGCAGTGACTCGAAAGCGGGAGGGTCAGATACGCAGTATTTT. Translation: CASSDSKAGGSDTQYF.

In its sample, this clone was seen once. The chain combines TRBV7-2 with TRBJ1-1; no reliable D call. The CDR3 extends over 12 amino acids. Germline CDR1 and CDR2: SGHTA and FQGNSA. The V end was cut by 1 base, the J end by 10 bases, with 10 bases between. DNA of the CDR3: TGTGCCAGCAGCTTAGTGGGCACAGCAGCTTTCTTT. Translation gives CASSLVGTAAFF.